The clone carrying this T cell receptor beta chain showed up many times. These data are taken from a study of T cells in Graves' hyperthyroidism and ophthalmopathy. The CDR3 is 13 residues long. V lost 0 bases, J lost 8 bases, and 8 bases lay in between. Per germline, CDR1 MNHEY and CDR2 SVGAGI. The TCR beta CDR3 regions underwent amplification using RNA transcripts as the source. Initially, a first-round RT-PCR of the TCR CDR3 employed the HTBI primer set. A single record per CDR3 protein comes from TCRdb applying MiXCR to the multiplex PCR reads. The table has some 620,000 distinct CDR3 sequences, roughly 16% seen once.

This receptor was identified in a woman aged 25 to 45 with Graves' hyperthyroidism. The specimen sequenced was blood. The chain is built from TRBV6-5 and TRBJ2-1; D perhaps matches TRBD1 (6 bases). DNA of the CDR3: TGTGCCAGCAGTTACTCGGACAGACATGAGCAGTTCTTC. Amino acid sequence: CASSYSDRHEQFF.